These T cell receptor beta chains were read from a single sample in a study of Graves' ophthalmopathy and Graves' hyperthyroidism. TCRdb analysed the multiplex PCR reads with MiXCR anew, one entry per CDR3 protein. The repertoire includes almost 400,000 distinct CDR3 sequences, around 17% of them detected once, and 1.6% sits in the top ten. The sequenced sample consisted of peripheral blood. All receptors come from a woman under 30 with Graves' ophthalmopathy. Both conserved end residues are part of each CDR3. The order of the fields is CDR3 length, V gene, D gene, J gene, clone size, CDR3 protein, CDR3 DNA. D genes are given only for firm matches. Rows give clone size only sometimes, using once, few, many, or a class for an expanded clone.

len: 15; v_gene: TRBV7-2; d_gene: .; j_gene: TRBJ2-5; abundance: many; CDR3aa: CASSSRASYQEAQYF; CDR3nt: TGTGCCAGCAGCTCACGGGCTTCGTACCAAGAGGCCCAGTACTTC
len: 17; v_gene: TRBV20-1; d_gene: .; j_gene: TRBJ2-7; abundance: many; CDR3aa: CSARGLTPGGTHYEQYF; CDR3nt: TGCAGTGCTAGAGGTCTGACCCCCGGGGGCACCCACTACGAGCAGTACTTC
len: 15; v_gene: TRBV20-1; d_gene: .; j_gene: TRBJ2-5; abundance: many; CDR3aa: CSSEPPLAGNETQYF; CDR3nt: TGCAGTTCTGAACCGCCATTAGCCGGCAACGAGACCCAGTACTTC
len: 12; v_gene: TRBV3-1; d_gene: .; j_gene: TRBJ2-7; abundance: many; CDR3aa: CASSQPGGEQYF; CDR3nt: TGTGCCAGCAGCCAGCCTGGTGGCGAGCAGTACTTC
len: 13; v_gene: TRBV29-1; d_gene: .; j_gene: TRBJ2-2; abundance: many; CDR3aa: CSAGRKNTGELFF; CDR3nt: TGCAGCGCGGGACGGAAGAACACCGGGGAGCTGTTTTTT
len: 13; v_gene: TRBV6-1; d_gene: .; j_gene: TRBJ2-5; abundance: .; CDR3aa: CASSATYIETQYF; CDR3nt: TGTGCCAGCAGCGCCACATACATAGAGACCCAGTACTTC
len: 14; v_gene: TRBV12-3/TRBV12-4; d_gene: .; j_gene: TRBJ1-5; abundance: many; CDR3aa: CASSLGGENQPQHF; CDR3nt: TGTGCCAGCAGTTTGGGTGGGGAGAATCAGCCCCAGCATTTT
len: 13; v_gene: TRBV7-2; d_gene: .; j_gene: TRBJ2-3; abundance: many; CDR3aa: CASSVRGADTQYF; CDR3nt: TGTGCCAGCAGCGTCCGGGGTGCGGATACGCAGTATTTT
len: 16; v_gene: TRBV28; d_gene: .; j_gene: TRBJ2-7; abundance: many; CDR3aa: CASSSPNSGSSYEQYF; CDR3nt: TGTGCCAGCAGTTCCCCCAATAGCGGAAGCTCCTACGAGCAGTACTTC
len: 12; v_gene: TRBV30; d_gene: .; j_gene: TRBJ1-1; abundance: many; CDR3aa: CAWSSTNTEAFF; CDR3nt: TGTGCCTGGAGCTCAACGAACACTGAAGCTTTCTTT
len: 14; v_gene: TRBV12-5; d_gene: TRBD2; j_gene: TRBJ2-7; abundance: .; CDR3aa: CASGSSGASYEQYF; CDR3nt: TGTGCTAGTGGTTCTAGCGGGGCATCCTACGAGCAGTACTTC
len: 16; v_gene: TRBV28; d_gene: .; j_gene: TRBJ1-5; abundance: many; CDR3aa: CASSVKGPVKWQPQHF; CDR3nt: TGTGCCAGCAGTGTAAAAGGACCCGTTAAGTGGCAGCCCCAGCATTTT
len: 15; v_gene: TRBV9; d_gene: TRBD2; j_gene: TRBJ2-5; abundance: .; CDR3aa: CASSASGTTGETQYF; CDR3nt: TGTGCCAGCAGCGCGAGCGGGACCACGGGAGAGACCCAGTACTTC
len: 14; v_gene: TRBV10-3; d_gene: .; j_gene: TRBJ2-7; abundance: few; CDR3aa: CAISAPKSSYEQYF; CDR3nt: TGTGCCATCAGTGCCCCGAAGTCCTCCTACGAGCAGTACTTC